These T cell receptor beta chains were read from a single sample in a study of T-cell reconstitution after alpha-beta-depleted transplantation in children. TCRdb passed the PCR reads through MiXCR, listing each CDR3 protein once. The table includes just over 950,000 distinct CDR3 sequences, roughly 29% detected once. The material sequenced was PBMCs, mostly from graft donor cells, taken 360 days after TCRalphabeta/CD19-depleted stem cell transplant. Source of these receptors: a boy under two years old who had a stem cell transplant for SCID, so the T cells may come from the graft donor. CDR3s leave out the opening cysteine and the closing phenylalanine or tryptophan. Size is stated for part of the rows, as once, few or many counts, or as a class when the clone is expanded.

>TRBJ1-5|TRBV20-1|NA
SARPQGPYSNQPQH
>TRBJ2-2|TRBV18|NA
ASSPPSSAANTGELF
>TRBJ1-2|TRBV7-2|NA
ASSLAIWDGYT
>TRBJ2-1|TRBV18|few
ASSTGEVNNEQF
>TRBJ1-5|TRBV4-1|few
ASSQDAGNSNQPQH
>TRBJ1-1|TRBV4-1|NA
ASSLGRGGPEAF
>TRBJ1-4|TRBV3-1|many
ASSFRDGWLATNEKLF
>TRBJ2-1|TRBV7-9|few
ASSFLRGNNEQF
>TRBJ2-3|TRBV2|few
ASRGGKLAGDPADTQY
>TRBJ2-7|TRBV7-9|NA
ASSLALLNEQY
>TRBJ2-1|TRBV6-1|NA
ASRSGGGAPNEQF
>TRBJ1-4|TRBV16|NA
ASSQFEDEKLF